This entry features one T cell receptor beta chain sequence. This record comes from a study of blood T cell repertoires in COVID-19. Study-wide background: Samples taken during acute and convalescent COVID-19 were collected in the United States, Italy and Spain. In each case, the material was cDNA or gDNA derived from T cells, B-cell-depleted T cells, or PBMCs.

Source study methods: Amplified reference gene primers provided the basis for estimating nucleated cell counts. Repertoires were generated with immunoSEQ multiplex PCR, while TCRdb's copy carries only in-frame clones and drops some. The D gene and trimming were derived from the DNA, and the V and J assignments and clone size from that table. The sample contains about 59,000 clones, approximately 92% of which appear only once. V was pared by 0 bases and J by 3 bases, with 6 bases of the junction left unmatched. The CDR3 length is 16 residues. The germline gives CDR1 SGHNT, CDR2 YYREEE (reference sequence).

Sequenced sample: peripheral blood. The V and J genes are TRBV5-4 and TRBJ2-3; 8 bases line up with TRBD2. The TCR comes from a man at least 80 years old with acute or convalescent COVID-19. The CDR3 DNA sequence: TGTGCCAGCAGCTTGGGTAGTAGCGGGGTAACAGATACGCAGTATTTT. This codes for CASSLGSSGVTDTQYF.